The text below deals with one T cell receptor beta chain. The entry originates in a study of blood T cell repertoires in COVID-19. At the level of the study: Sites in the United States, Italy and Spain provided acute and convalescent COVID-19 samples. PBMCs, B-cell-depleted T cells, or T cells provided the cDNA or gDNA that made up the material.

This table comes from immunoSEQ multiplex PCR, and its TCRdb copy is limited to in-frame clones, with some not included. Of roughly 160,000 clones listed, approximately 84% are singletons. V lost 8 bases, J lost 3 bases, and 12 bases lay in between. Germline-derived CDR1 and CDR2 are SNHLY and FYNNEI. CDR3 size: 13 residues. This receptor was obtained from a man in his 70s with active or convalescent COVID-19. Sequenced sample: peripheral blood. The chain recombines TRBV2 with TRBJ2-3; no reliable D call. The chain's CDR3 is CASLPRETDTQYF. CDR3 DNA sequence: TGTGCCAGCCTCCCACGTGAGACAGATACGCAGTATTTT.